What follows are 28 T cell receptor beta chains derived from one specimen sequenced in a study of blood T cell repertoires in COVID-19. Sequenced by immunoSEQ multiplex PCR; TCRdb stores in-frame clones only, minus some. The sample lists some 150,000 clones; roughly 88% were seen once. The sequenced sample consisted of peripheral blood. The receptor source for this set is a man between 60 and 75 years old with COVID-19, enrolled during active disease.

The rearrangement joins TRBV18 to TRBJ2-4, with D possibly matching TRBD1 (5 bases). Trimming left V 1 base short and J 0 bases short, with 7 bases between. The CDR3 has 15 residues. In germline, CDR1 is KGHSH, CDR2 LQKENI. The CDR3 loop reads CASSPQGQAKNIQYF. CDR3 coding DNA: TGTGCCAGCTCACCACAAGGACAAGCCAAAAACATTCAGTACTTC.

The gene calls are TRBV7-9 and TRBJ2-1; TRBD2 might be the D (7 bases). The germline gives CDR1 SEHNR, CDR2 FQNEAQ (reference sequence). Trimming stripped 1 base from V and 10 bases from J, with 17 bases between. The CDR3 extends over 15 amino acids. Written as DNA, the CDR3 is TGTGCCAGCAGCTTAGTATCGGCGGGGGCGTGGGAGCAGTTCTTC. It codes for CASSLVSAGAWEQFF.

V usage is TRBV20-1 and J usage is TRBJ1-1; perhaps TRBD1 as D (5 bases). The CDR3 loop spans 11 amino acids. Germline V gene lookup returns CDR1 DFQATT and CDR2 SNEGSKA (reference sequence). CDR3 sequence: CGAWGNTEAFF. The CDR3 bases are TGCGGGGCCTGGGGGAACACTGAAGCTTTCTTT.

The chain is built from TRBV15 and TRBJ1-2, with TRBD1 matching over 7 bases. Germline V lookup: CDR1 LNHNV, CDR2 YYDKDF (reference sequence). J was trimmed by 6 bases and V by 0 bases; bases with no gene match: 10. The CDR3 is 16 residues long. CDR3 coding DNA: TGTGCCACCAGCAGAGAAGGTACAGGGGTGAGTGATGGCTACACCTTC. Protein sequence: CATSREGTGVSDGYTF.

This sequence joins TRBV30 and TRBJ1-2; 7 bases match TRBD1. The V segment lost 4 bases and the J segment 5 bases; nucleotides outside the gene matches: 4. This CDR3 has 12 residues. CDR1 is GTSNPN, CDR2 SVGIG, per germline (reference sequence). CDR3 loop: CAWNSQGYGYTF. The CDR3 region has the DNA TGTGCCTGGAACTCACAGGGGTATGGCTACACCTTC.

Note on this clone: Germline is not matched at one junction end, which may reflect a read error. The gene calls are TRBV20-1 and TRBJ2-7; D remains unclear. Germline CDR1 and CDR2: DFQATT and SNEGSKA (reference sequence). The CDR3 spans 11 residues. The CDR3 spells CSARDGYEQYF. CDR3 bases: TGCAGTGCAAGAGACGGGTACGAGCAGTACTTC.

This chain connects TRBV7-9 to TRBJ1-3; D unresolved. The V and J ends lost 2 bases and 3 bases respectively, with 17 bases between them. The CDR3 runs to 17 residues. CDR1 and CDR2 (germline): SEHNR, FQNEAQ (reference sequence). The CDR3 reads CASSLTVFGVGGNTIYF. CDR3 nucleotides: TGTGCCAGCAGCTTAACGGTCTTCGGGGTGGGTGGAAACACCATATATTTT.

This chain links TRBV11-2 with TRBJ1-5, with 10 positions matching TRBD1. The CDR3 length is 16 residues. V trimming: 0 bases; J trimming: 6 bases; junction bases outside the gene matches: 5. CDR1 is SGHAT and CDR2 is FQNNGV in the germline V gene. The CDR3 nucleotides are TGTGCCAGCAGCTTAGACGGGACAGGGGTCTCTCAGCCCCAGCATTTT. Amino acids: CASSLDGTGVSQPQHF.

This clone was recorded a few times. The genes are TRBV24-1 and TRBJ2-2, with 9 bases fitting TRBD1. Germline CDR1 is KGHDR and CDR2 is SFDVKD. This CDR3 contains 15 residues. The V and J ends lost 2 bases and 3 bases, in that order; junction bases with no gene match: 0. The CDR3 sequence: CATSDWTGDTGELFF. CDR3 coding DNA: TGTGCCACCAGTGATTGGACAGGGGACACCGGGGAGCTGTTTTTT.

Here the CDR3 DNA reads TGTGCCAGTAGTATGATGGGGCAGGGCGATGGCTACACCTTC. This sequence encodes CASSMMGQGDGYTF. The J gene is TRBJ1-2, the V gene TRBV19, with a possible D match to TRBD1 (5 bases). V was cut by 3 bases and J by 6 bases, with 14 bases left in between. The CDR3 is 14 amino acids. Germline loops: CDR1 LNHDA, CDR2 SQIVND (reference sequence).

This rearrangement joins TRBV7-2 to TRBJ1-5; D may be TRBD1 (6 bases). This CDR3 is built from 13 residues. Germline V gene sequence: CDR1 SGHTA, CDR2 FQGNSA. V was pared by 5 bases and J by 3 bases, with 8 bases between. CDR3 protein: CASSGQYNQPQHF. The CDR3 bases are TGTGCCAGCAGCGGACAGTACAATCAGCCCCAGCATTTT.

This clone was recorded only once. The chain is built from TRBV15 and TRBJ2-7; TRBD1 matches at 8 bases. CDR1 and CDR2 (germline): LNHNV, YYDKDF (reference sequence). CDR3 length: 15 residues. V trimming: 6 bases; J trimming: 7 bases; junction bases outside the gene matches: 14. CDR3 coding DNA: TGTGCCACCAGACGGACAGGGCCCCTCCTCGGAGAGCAGTACTTC. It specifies CATRRTGPLLGEQYF.

CDR3 sequence reads: CASSLPTGSPEKLFF. As DNA, the CDR3 is TGTGCCAGCAGTTTACCGACAGGATCTCCCGAAAAACTGTTTTTT. The chain has TRBV28 and TRBJ1-4; D is perhaps TRBD1 (6 bases). This CDR3 region has 15 residues. In germline, CDR1 is MDHEN, CDR2 SYDVKM. V was shortened by 2 bases and J by 8 bases, with 15 bases between the two germline ends.

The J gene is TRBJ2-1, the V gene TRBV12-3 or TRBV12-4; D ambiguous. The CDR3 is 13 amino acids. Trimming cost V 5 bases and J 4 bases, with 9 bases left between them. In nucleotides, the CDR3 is TGTGCCAGCAGTCTACGGGTTTACAATGAGCAGTTCTTC. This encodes CASSLRVYNEQFF.

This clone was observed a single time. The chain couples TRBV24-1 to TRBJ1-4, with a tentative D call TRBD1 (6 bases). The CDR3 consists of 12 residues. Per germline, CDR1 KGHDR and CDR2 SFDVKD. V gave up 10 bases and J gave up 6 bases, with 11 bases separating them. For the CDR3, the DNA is TGTGCCACTTCAGAGGGGGATGAAAAACTGTTTTTT. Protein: CATSEGDEKLFF.

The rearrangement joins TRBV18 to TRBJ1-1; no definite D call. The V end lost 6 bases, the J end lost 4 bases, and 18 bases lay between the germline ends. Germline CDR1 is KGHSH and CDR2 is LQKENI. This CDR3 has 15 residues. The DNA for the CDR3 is TGTGCCAGCTCGCCAACAGTCAGTATCGTCACTGAAGCTTTCTTT. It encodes CASSPTVSIVTEAFF.

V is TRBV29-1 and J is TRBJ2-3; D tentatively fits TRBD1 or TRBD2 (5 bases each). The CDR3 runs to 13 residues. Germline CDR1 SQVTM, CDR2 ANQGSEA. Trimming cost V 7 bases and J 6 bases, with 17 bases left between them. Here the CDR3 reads CSAEGPRSDTQYF. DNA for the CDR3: TGCAGCGCTGAGGGGCCCAGGTCCGATACGCAGTATTTT.

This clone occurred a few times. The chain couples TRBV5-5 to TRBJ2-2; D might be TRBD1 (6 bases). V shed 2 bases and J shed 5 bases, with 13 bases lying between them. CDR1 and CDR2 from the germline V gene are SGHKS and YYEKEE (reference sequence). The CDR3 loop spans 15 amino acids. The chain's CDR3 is CASSFATGRTGELFF. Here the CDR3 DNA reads TGTGCCAGCAGCTTCGCGACAGGCCGGACCGGGGAGCTGTTTTTT.

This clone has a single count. CDR3 sequence reads: CSALGTLPTREQFF. The CDR3 DNA sequence: TGCAGCGCCCTTGGGACTCTCCCTACAAGAGAGCAGTTCTTC. V and J are TRBV29-1 and TRBJ2-1, with D possibly being TRBD2 (6 bases). The CDR3 runs to 14 residues. Germline V gene sequence: CDR1 SQVTM, CDR2 ANQGSEA. With 7 bases removed from V and 10 bases from J, the gap between germline ends came to 23 bases.

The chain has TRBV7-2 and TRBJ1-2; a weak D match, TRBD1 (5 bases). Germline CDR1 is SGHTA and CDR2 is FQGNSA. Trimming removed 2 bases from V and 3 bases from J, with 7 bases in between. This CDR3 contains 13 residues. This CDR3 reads CASSLFRDYGYTF. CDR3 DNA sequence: TGTGCCAGCAGCTTATTCAGGGACTATGGCTACACCTTC.

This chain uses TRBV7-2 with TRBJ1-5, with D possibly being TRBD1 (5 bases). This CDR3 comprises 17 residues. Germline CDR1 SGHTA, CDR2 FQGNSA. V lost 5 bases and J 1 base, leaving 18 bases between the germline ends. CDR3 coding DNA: TGTGCCAGCAGCCAACGGGGAGGGGCAGGAAGCAATCAGCCCCAGCATTTT. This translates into CASSQRGGAGSNQPQHF.

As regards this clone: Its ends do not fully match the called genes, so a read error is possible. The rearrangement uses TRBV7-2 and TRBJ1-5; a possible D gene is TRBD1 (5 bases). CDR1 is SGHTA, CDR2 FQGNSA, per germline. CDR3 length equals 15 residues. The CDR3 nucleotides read TGTGCCAGCACCTTAGTTTCGGGGGTTGAGCAGCCCCAGCATTTT. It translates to CASTLVSGVEQPQHF.

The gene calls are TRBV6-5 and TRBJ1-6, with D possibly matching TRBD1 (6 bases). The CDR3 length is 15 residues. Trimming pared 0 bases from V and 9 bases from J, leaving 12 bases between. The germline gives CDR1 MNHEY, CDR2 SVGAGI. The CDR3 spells CASSYSIRGSSPLHF. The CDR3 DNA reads TGTGCCAGCAGTTACTCGATCAGGGGTAGTTCACCCCTCCACTTT.

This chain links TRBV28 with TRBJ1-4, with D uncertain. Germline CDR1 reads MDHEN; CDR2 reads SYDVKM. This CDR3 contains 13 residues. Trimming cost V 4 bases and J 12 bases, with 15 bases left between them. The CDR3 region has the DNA TGTGCCAGCAGTTCTGGAGCACTCCCGGAACTGTTTTTT. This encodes CASSSGALPELFF. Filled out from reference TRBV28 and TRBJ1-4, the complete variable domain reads DVKVTQSSRYLVKRTGEKVFLECVQDMDHENMFWYRQDPGLGLRLIYFSYDVKMKEKGDIPEGYSVSREKKERFSLILESASTNQTSMYLCASSSGALPELFFGSGTQLSVL.

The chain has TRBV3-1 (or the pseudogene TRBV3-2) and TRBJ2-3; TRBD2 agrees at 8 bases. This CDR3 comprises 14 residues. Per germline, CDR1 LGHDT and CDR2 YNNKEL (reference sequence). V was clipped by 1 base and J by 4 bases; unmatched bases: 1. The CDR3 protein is CASSQGLASDTQYF. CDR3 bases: TGTGCCAGCAGCCAAGGACTAGCGTCAGATACGCAGTATTTT.

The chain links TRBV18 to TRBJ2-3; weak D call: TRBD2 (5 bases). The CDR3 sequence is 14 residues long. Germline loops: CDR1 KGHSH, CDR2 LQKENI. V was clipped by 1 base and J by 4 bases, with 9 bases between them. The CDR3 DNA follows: TGTGCCAGCTCACCACTTAAGAGGGCAGATACGCAGTATTTT. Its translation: CASSPLKRADTQYF.

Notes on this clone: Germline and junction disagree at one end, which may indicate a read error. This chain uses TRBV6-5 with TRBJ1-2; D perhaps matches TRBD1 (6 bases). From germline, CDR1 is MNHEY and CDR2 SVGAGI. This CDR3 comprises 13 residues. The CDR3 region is CARSRLGAGGNTF. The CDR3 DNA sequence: TGTGCCCGCAGTCGACTGGGGGCGGGGGGCAACACCTTC.

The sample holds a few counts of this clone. DNA of the CDR3: TGTGCCAGCTCCCATGACAGGAACTCCTACGAGCAGTACTTC. Its translation is CASSHDRNSYEQYF. The chain uses TRBV18 and TRBJ2-7, with D perhaps TRBD1 (6 bases). V was shortened by 6 bases and J by 0 bases, with 12 bases between the two germline ends. This CDR3 spans 14 amino acids. Germline-derived CDR1 and CDR2 are KGHSH and LQKENI.